This T cell receptor (beta chain) comes out of a study of T cell responses to AZD1222 COVID-19 vaccine. Across the study: Pooled in the analysis were second doses at about 4 or about 12 weeks.

Clones were read by immunoSEQ multiplex PCR, and TCRdb kept only the in-frame ones, dropping some. The sample holds more than 100,000 clones, about nine tenths seen once. V was cut by 3 bases and J by 0 bases, with 14 bases left in between. CDR3 length: 17 residues. Looked up from germline, CDR1 is KGHDR and CDR2 is SFDVKD. Sequencing used peripheral blood, obtained on day 0 of AZD1222 vaccination. The J gene is TRBJ1-5, the V gene TRBV24-1, with no clear D. The clonotype was recovered from an adult in good health. CDR3 region: CATSDDKERDSNQPQHF. The CDR3, as DNA: TGTGCCACCAGTGATGATAAGGAGCGAGATAGCAATCAGCCCCAGCATTTT.